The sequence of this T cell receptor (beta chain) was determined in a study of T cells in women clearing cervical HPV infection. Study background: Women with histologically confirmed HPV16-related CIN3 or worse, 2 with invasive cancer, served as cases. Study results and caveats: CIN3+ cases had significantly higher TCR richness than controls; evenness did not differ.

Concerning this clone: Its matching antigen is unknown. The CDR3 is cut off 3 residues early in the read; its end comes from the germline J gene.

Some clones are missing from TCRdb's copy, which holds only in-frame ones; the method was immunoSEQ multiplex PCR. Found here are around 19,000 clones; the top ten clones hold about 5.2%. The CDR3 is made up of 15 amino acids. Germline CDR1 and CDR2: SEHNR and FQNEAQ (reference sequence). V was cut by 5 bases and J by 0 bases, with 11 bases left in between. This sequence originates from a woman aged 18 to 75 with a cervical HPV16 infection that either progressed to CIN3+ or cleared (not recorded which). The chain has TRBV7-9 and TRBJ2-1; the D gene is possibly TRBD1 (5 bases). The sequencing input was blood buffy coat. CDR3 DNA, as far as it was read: TGTGCCAGCAGCAAGGGGCAGGGCTCCTACAATGAG. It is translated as CASSKGQGSYNE. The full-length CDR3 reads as CASSKGQGSYNEQFF.